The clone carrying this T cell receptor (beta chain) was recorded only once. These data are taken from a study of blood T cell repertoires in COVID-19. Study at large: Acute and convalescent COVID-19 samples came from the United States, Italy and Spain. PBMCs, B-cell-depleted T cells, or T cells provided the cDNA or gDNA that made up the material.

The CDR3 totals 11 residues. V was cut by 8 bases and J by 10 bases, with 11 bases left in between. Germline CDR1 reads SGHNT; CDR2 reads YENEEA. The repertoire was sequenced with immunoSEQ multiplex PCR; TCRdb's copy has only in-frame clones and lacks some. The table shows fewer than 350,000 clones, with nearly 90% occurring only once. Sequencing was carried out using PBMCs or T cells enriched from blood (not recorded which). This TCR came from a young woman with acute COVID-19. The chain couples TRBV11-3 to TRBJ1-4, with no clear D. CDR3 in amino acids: CASDGEGKLFF. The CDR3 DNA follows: TGTGCCAGCGACGGAGAGGGAAAACTGTTTTTT.